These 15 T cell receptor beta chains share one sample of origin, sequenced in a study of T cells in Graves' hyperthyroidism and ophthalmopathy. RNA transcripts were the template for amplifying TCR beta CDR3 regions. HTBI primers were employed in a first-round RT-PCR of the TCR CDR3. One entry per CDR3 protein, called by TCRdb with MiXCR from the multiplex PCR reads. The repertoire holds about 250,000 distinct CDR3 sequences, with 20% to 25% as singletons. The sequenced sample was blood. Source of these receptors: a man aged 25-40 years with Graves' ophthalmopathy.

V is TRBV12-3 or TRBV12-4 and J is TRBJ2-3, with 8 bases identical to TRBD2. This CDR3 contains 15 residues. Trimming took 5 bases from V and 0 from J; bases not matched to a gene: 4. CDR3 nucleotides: TGTGCCAGCAGTGGACTAGCCCTTAGCACAGATACGCAGTATTTT. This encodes CASSGLALSTDTQYF.

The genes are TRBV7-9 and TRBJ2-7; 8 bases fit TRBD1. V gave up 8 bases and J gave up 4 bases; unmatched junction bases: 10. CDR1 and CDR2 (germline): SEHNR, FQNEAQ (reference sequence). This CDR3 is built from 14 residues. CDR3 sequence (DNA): TGTGCCAGCGGCGGACAGGGTGGAGTATACGAGCAGTACTTC. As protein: CASGGQGGVYEQYF.

The CDR3: CAWKGGWLAGGGETQYF. The DNA for the CDR3 is TGTGCCTGGAAGGGGGGATGGCTAGCGGGTGGCGGAGAGACCCAGTACTTC. This sequence joins TRBV30 and TRBJ2-5; 8 nucleotides line up with TRBD2. Germline V gene sequence: CDR1 GTSNPN, CDR2 SVGIG (reference sequence). The CDR3 is 17 residues long. With V trimmed by 4 bases and J by 4 bases, 17 bases remained unmatched.

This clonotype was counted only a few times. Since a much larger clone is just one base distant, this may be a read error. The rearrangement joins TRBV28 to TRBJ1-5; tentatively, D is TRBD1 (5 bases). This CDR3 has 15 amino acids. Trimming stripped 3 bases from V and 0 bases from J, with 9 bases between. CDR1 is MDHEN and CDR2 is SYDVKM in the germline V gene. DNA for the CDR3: TGTGCCAGCAGTTTGCGGGGGAATAGCAATCAGCCCCAGCATTTT. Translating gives CASSLRGNSNQPQHF.

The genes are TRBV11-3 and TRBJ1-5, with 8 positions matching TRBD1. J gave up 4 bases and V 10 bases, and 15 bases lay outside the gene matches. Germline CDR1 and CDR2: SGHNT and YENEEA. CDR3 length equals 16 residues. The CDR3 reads CATSDSGTGSNQPQHF. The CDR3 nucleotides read TGTGCCACCAGTGATTCCGGGACAGGTTCAAATCAGCCCCAGCATTTT.

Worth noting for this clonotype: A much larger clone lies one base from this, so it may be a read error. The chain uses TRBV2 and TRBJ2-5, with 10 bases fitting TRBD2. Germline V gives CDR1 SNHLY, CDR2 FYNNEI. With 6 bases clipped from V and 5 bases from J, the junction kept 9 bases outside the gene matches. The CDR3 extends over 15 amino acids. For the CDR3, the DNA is TGTGCCAGCAGCTACTATGGGACTAGCGTTGAGACCCAGTACTTC. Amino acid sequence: CASSYYGTSVETQYF.

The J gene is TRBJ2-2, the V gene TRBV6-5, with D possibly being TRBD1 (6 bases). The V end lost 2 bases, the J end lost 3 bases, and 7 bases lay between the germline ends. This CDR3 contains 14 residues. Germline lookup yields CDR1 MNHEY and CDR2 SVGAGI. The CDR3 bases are TGTGCCAGCAGTTACCGGACAGACACCGGGGAGCTGTTTTTT. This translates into CASSYRTDTGELFF.

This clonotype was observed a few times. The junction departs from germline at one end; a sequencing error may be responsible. CDR3 nucleotide sequence: TGTGCTAGCAGCTTAGAAAGGGGAACCGGGGAGCTGTTTTTT. Protein product: CASSLERGTGELFF. The chain has TRBV7-7 and TRBJ2-2; D perhaps matches TRBD1 (5 bases). Germline V lookup: CDR1 SSHAT, CDR2 FNYEAQ (reference sequence). This CDR3 contains 14 residues.

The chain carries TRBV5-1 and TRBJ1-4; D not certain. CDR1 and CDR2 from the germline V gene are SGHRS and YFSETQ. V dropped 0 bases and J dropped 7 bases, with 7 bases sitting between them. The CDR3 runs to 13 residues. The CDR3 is CASSLEAVEKLFF. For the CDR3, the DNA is TGCGCCAGCAGCTTGGAGGCGGTTGAAAAACTGTTTTTT.

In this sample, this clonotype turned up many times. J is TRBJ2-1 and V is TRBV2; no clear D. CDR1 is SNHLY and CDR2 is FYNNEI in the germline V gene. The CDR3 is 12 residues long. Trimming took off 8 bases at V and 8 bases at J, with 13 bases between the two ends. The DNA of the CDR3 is TGTGCCAGCGTGGAGCGAGCTCATGAGCAGTTCTTC. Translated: CASVERAHEQFF.

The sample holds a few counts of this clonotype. CDR3 protein: CASSARLVVETQYF. CDR3 sequence (DNA): TGTGCCAGCAGCGCTCGACTAGTTGTCGAGACCCAGTACTTC. J is TRBJ2-5 and V is TRBV7-2; possible D gene TRBD2, 6 bases. CDR3 length equals 14 residues. Germline V gene lookup returns CDR1 SGHTA and CDR2 FQGNSA. With 5 bases removed from V and 5 bases from J, the gap between germline ends came to 15 bases.

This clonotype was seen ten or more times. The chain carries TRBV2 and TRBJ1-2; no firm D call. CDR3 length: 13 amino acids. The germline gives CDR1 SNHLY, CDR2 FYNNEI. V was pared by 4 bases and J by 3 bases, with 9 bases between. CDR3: CASSVQQDYGYTF. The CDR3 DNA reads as TGTGCCAGCAGTGTACAGCAAGACTATGGCTACACCTTC.

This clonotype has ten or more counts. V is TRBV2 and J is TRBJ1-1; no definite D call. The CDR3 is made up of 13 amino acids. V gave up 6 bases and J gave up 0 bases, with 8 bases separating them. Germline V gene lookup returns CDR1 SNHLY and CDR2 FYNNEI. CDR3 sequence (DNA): TGTGCCAGCAGAGGTGAGGTGAACACTGAAGCTTTCTTT. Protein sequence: CASRGEVNTEAFF. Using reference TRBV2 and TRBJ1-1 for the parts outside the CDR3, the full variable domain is EPEVTQTPSHQVTQMGQEVILRCVPISNHLYFYWYRQILGQKVEFLVSFYNNEISEKSEIFDDQFSVERPDGSNFTLKIRSTKLEDSAMYFCASRGEVNTEAFFGQGTRLTVV.

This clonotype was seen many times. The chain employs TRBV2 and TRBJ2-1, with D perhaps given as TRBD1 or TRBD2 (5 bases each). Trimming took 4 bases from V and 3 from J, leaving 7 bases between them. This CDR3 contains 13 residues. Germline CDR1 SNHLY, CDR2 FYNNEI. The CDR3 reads CASSGDHYNEQFF. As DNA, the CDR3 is TGTGCCAGCAGTGGGGACCACTACAATGAGCAGTTCTTC.

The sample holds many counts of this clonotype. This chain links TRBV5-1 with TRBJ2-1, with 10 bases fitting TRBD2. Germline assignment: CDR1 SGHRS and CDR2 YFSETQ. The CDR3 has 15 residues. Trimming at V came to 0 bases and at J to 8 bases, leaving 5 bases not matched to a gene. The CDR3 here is CASSLEAGGPYEQFF. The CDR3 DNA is TGCGCCAGCAGCTTGGAAGCGGGAGGGCCTTATGAGCAGTTCTTC.